These 24 T cell receptor beta chains were all obtained from the same sample, sequenced in a study of shared clonotypes between healthy human individuals. Sequencing used immunoSEQ multiplex PCR; TCRdb keeps in-frame clones, though not all of them. The table has roughly 2,300,000 clones, just under 95% seen once. Sample: naive CD4+ T cells from PBMCs. Subset specified: CD45RA+ positively selected. These receptors all come from a man in his late teens or twenties in good health. Some clones in this sample may be carry-over from other donors' samples.

This clone showed up just a few times. This chain uses TRBV4-2 with TRBJ1-1; a possible D gene is TRBD1 (5 bases). The CDR3 spans 15 residues. From germline, CDR1 is LGHNA and CDR2 YNFKEQ. V shed 1 base and J shed 1 base, with 10 bases lying between them. CDR3 region: CASSQAGRGNTEAFF. For the CDR3, the DNA is TGTGCCAGCAGCCAAGCGGGGAGGGGGAACACTGAAGCTTTCTTT.

The chain recombines TRBV7-9 with TRBJ2-2; 8 bases align to TRBD1. From germline, CDR1 is SEHNR and CDR2 FQNEAQ (reference sequence). V gave up 4 bases and J gave up 2 bases; unmatched junction bases: 3. The CDR3 loop spans 15 amino acids. Here the CDR3 reads CASSSTGVNTGELFF. The CDR3, as DNA: TGTGCCAGCAGCTCGACAGGGGTTAACACCGGGGAGCTGTTTTTT.

As for this clone: The sample holds other DNA sequences that translate to the same CDR3. CDR3 DNA sequence: TGTGCCAGCAGCTTAGATTGGAATCAGCCCCAGCATTTT. Protein sequence: CASSLDWNQPQHF. V gene TRBV7-9 combines with J gene TRBJ1-5; no clear D. V shed 1 base and J shed 4 bases, with 5 bases lying between them. Looked up from germline, CDR1 is SEHNR and CDR2 is FQNEAQ (reference sequence). The CDR3 has 13 amino acids.

The chain links TRBV7-2 to TRBJ2-7, with 8 bases identical to TRBD2. Trimming at V came to 3 bases and at J to 7 bases, leaving 11 bases not matched to a gene. Germline V lookup: CDR1 SGHTA, CDR2 FQGNSA. This CDR3 is 15 amino acids long. The CDR3 loop reads CASSFVAGTLGEQYF. As DNA, the CDR3 is TGTGCCAGCAGCTTCGTAGCGGGAACTCTTGGAGAGCAGTACTTC.

This clone was seen a handful of times. The chain has TRBV5-1 and TRBJ1-1; D not certain. CDR3 length: 14 amino acids. Trimming pared 0 bases from V and 7 bases from J, leaving 13 bases between. The germline CDR1 and CDR2 sequences are SGHRS and YFSETQ. The CDR3 is CASSLEVSGDEAFF. CDR3 DNA: TGCGCCAGCAGCTTGGAGGTCAGCGGGGATGAAGCTTTCTTT.

The gene calls are TRBV30 and TRBJ1-4; tentative D call: TRBD1 (5 bases). This CDR3 has 14 residues. Germline lookup yields CDR1 GTSNPN and CDR2 SVGIG (reference sequence). Trimming removed 2 bases from V and 4 bases from J, with 11 bases in between. CDR3 nucleotides: TGTGCCTGGAGTCCGGGACGGATTAATGAAAAACTGTTTTTT. Its translation: CAWSPGRINEKLFF.

CDR3 sequence reads: CASRGLAGPNEQFF. The CDR3 nucleotides are TGTGCCAGCAGAGGACTAGCGGGCCCAAATGAGCAGTTCTTC. The V and J genes are TRBV27 and TRBJ2-1, with 11 nucleotides matching TRBD2. The germline CDR1 and CDR2 sequences are MNHEY and SMNVEV (reference sequence). CDR3 length: 14 amino acids. J lost 7 bases, V lost 6 bases, and 5 bases had no gene match.

The chain employs TRBV28 and TRBJ1-2, with TRBD1 as a possible D gene (5 bases). Trimming removed 10 bases at V and 4 bases at J, with 22 bases between. The germline V gene encodes CDR1 MDHEN and CDR2 SYDVKM. The CDR3 is 15 amino acids. CDR3 region: CATLIPGAGSYGYTF. In DNA form, the CDR3 reads TGTGCCACCCTGATACCCGGGGCTGGAAGCTATGGCTACACCTTC.

The chain has TRBV9 and TRBJ2-1; D is ambiguous. CDR1 and CDR2 (germline): SGDLS, YYNGEE. The CDR3 loop spans 16 amino acids. Deletions cut 1 base from V and 5 bases from J, with 16 bases between. The CDR3 here is CASSVMGSQVNNEQFF. CDR3 DNA sequence: TGTGCCAGCAGCGTAATGGGCTCCCAAGTGAACAATGAGCAGTTCTTC.

The chain couples TRBV4-1 to TRBJ1-2; 7 bases map to TRBD1. This CDR3 is built from 15 residues. Losses at the gene ends were 2 bases for V and 3 bases for J; bases not matched to a gene: 6. Germline assignment: CDR1 MGHRA and CDR2 YSYEKL. The DNA for the CDR3 is TGCGCCAGCAGCCAACAACAGGGGATTGACTATGGCTACACCTTC. Its translation: CASSQQQGIDYGYTF.

This clone has just one count. The chain recombines TRBV5-6 with TRBJ2-3, with TRBD1 as a possible D gene (6 bases). Per the germline V gene, CDR1 is SGHDT and CDR2 is YYEEEE. The ends were cut back, 0 bases at V and 0 bases at J, with 17 bases in the middle. The CDR3 consists of 18 residues. CDR3 in DNA: TGTGCCAGCAGCTTGGCTTGGACAGCTTATCCTAGCACAGATACGCAGTATTTT. Protein sequence: CASSLAWTAYPSTDTQYF.

CDR3 bases: TGTGCCAGCAGTTTCGGGACAGCGAACACTGAAGCTTTCTTT. Translating it yields CASSFGTANTEAFF. The J gene is TRBJ1-1, the V gene TRBV6-5, with 7 bases aligning to TRBD1. The length of the CDR3 is 14 residues. Losses at the gene ends were 4 bases for V and 1 base for J; bases not matched to a gene: 3. CDR1 and CDR2 from the germline V gene are MNHEY and SVGAGI.

V usage is TRBV5-1 and J usage is TRBJ2-3; TRBD2 matches 14 bases. CDR1 and CDR2 from the germline V gene are SGHRS and YFSETQ. The CDR3 contains 15 residues. J gave up 9 bases and V 3 bases, and 6 bases lay outside the gene matches. CDR3 bases: TGCGCCAGCAGCTGGGGACTAGCGGGGGAGTACACGCAGTATTTT. This translates into CASSWGLAGEYTQYF.

The V call is TRBV7-8, the J call TRBJ2-3, with D possibly being TRBD2 (5 bases). CDR1 and CDR2 from the germline V gene are SGHVS and FQNEAQ. This CDR3 contains 14 residues. V was clipped by 5 bases and J by 4 bases, with 13 bases between them. The CDR3 is CASSPRERSDTQYF. The CDR3 nucleotides read TGTGCCAGCAGCCCCCGGGAAAGGTCAGATACGCAGTATTTT. The entire variable domain, with the rest obtained from reference TRBV7-8 and TRBJ2-3, is as follows: GAGVSQSPRYKVAKRGQDVALRCDPISGHVSLFWYQQALGQGPEFLTYFQNEAQLDKSGLPSDRFFAERPEGSVSTLKIQRTQQEDSAVYLCASSPRERSDTQYFGPGTRLTVL.

This clone was seen only once. This chain links TRBV11-3 with TRBJ2-5, with 16 positions matching TRBD2. The junction had 4 bases not matched to a gene; V was cut back by 5 bases and J by 4 bases. CDR1 and CDR2 (germline): SGHNT, YENEEA. The length of the CDR3 is 16 residues. The CDR3 here is CASSLGLAGGPETQYF. The CDR3 DNA follows: TGTGCCAGCAGCCTGGGACTAGCGGGAGGGCCAGAGACCCAGTACTTC.

A word on this clone: This sample also contains other DNA sequences that code for the same CDR3. This chain links TRBV9 with TRBJ1-1; D gene unclear. V was pared by 0 bases and J by 0 bases, with 6 bases between. Looked up from germline, CDR1 is SGDLS and CDR2 is YYNGEE. The CDR3 has 14 residues. The CDR3 nucleotides read TGTGCCAGCAGCGTAGGGTCGTTGAACACTGAAGCTTTCTTT. It encodes CASSVGSLNTEAFF.

This clone appeared a single time. The chain has TRBV7-9 and TRBJ1-3, with D perhaps matching TRBD1 (6 bases). Germline V gene sequence: CDR1 SEHNR, CDR2 FQNEAQ (reference sequence). The V and J ends lost 4 bases and 0 bases respectively, with 13 bases between them. The CDR3 is 16 amino acids. The CDR3 coding sequence is TGTGCCAGCAGCTCCAGACAGGCCCACTCTGGAAACACCATATATTTT. It codes for CASSSRQAHSGNTIYF. The full variable domain, rest sourced from reference TRBV7-9 and TRBJ1-3, is DTGVSQNPRHKITKRGQNVTFRCDPISEHNRLYWYRQTLGQGPEFLTYFQNEAQLEKSRLLSDRFSAERPKGSFSTLEIQRTEQGDSAMYLCASSSRQAHSGNTIYFGEGSWLTVV.

The chain joins TRBV9 to TRBJ2-2; D remains ambiguous. CDR3 length: 13 residues. Trimming left V 2 bases short and J 6 bases short, with 8 bases between. CDR1 and CDR2 (germline): SGDLS, YYNGEE. CDR3 in amino acids: CASSVYPSGELFF. The CDR3 coding sequence is TGTGCCAGCAGCGTCTACCCCTCCGGGGAGCTGTTTTTT.

This clone was picked up one time. The genes are TRBV4-2 and TRBJ1-4; D is unclear. The CDR3 has 14 residues. V lost 1 base, J lost 3 bases, and 6 bases lay in between. Germline V CDR1 and CDR2: LGHNA, YNFKEQ. CDR3 loop: CASSQGVSNEKLFF. CDR3 nucleotides: TGTGCCAGCAGCCAAGGAGTTTCTAATGAAAAACTGTTTTTT.

The chain has TRBV6-5 and TRBJ2-6; 12 bases agree with TRBD2. The germline CDR1 and CDR2 sequences are MNHEY and SVGAGI. Unmatched junction bases numbered 7, after V lost 4 bases and J lost 12 bases. The CDR3 covers 15 residues. The CDR3 coding sequence is TGTGCCAGCAGTTCCCGGACTAGCGGGATCGGCGTCCTGACTTTC. This gives the protein CASSSRTSGIGVLTF.

This rearrangement joins TRBV27 to TRBJ2-7; TRBD2 agrees at 12 bases. The CDR3 length is 19 residues. Germline V lookup: CDR1 MNHEY, CDR2 SMNVEV (reference sequence). Losses at the gene ends were 4 bases for V and 0 bases for J; bases not matched to a gene: 13. For the CDR3, the DNA is TGTGCCAGCAGTTCATATCTAGCGGGAGGGCCCCGAACCTCCTACGAGCAGTACTTC. As protein: CASSSYLAGGPRTSYEQYF.

The chain couples TRBV19 to TRBJ2-7; 7 nucleotides align to TRBD1. The V and J ends lost 4 bases and 4 bases, in that order; junction bases with no gene match: 7. CDR3 length: 14 residues. From germline, CDR1 is LNHDA and CDR2 SQIVND (reference sequence). CDR3 sequence reads: CASSRRQGFYEQYF. CDR3 DNA sequence: TGTGCCAGTAGTAGACGACAGGGTTTTTACGAGCAGTACTTC.

The chain uses TRBV30 and TRBJ2-5; D may correspond to TRBD1 or TRBD2 (5 bases each). This CDR3 comprises 12 residues. V was pared by 5 bases and J by 5 bases, with 12 bases between. In germline, CDR1 is GTSNPN, CDR2 SVGIG (reference sequence). In DNA, the CDR3 is TGTGCCTGGGGAGAGGGGTGGGAGACCCAGTACTTC. Protein product: CAWGEGWETQYF.

The chain employs TRBV5-1 and TRBJ2-2; D is perhaps TRBD2 (5 bases). CDR1 is SGHRS, CDR2 YFSETQ, per germline. The CDR3 contains 14 residues. With 0 bases removed from V and 6 bases from J, the gap between germline ends came to 9 bases. CDR3 region: CASSLGAAAGELFF. The DNA of the CDR3 is TGCGCCAGCAGCTTGGGGGCAGCGGCCGGGGAGCTGTTTTTT.